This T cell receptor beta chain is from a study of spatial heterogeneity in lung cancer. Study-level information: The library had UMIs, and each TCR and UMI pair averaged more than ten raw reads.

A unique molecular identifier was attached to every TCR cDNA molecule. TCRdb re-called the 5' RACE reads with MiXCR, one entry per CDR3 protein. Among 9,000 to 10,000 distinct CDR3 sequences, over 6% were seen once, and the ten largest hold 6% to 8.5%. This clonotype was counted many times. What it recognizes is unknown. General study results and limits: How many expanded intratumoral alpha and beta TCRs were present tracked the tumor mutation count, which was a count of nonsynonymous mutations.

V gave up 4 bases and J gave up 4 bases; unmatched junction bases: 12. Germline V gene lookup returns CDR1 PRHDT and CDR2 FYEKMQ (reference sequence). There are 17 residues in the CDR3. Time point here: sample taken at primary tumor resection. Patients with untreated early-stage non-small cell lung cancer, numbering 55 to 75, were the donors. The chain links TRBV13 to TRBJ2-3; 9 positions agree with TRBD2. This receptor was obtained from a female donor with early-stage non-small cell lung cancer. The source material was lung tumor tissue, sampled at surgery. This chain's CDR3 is CASSYPSGSGSPDTQYF. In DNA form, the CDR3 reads TGTGCCAGCAGCTATCCCTCCGGTAGCGGGAGCCCAGATACGCAGTATTTT.